This T cell receptor (beta chain) originates from a study of cytomegalovirus exposure and HLA in healthy donors. The assay was immunoSEQ multiplex PCR, and TCRdb's table has in-frame clones only and misses some. The sample yields a few hundred thousand clones, 80% to 95% seen once. Whole-study results and caveats: Cytomegalovirus status was reportedly diagnosed by the classifier with high sensitivity and specificity. Cytomegalovirus-associated TCR beta chains were listed, numbering 150 to 200.

This clone appeared once. Its cognate antigen is unknown. The donors were members of the roughly 120-subject validation cohort (separate from the roughly 700-subject first cohort). The CDR3 extends over 16 amino acids. Germline V gene data show CDR1 as MNHNS and CDR2 as SASEGT. V was clipped by 2 bases and J by 3 bases, with 17 bases between them. The sequence was obtained from a woman in her twenties or thirties in good health and CMV-seronegative. The material sequenced was PBMCs. The chain uses TRBV6-1 and TRBJ2-7; no firm D call. The CDR3: CASSEISETALYEQYF. The CDR3 bases are TGTGCCAGCAGTGAAATTTCTGAAACAGCCCTCTACGAGCAGTACTTC.